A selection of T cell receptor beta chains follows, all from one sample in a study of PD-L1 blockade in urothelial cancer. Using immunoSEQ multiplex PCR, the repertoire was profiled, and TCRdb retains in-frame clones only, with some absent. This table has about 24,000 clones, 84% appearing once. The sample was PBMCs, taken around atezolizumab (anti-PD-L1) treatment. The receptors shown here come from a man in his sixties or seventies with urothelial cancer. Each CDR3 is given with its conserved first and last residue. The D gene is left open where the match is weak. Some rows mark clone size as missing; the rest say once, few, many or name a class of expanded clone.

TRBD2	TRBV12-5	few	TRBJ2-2	TGTGCTAGTGGTTCGGCCCTTGGACTAGCCGCCGGGGAGCTGTTTTTT	CASGSALGLAAGELFF
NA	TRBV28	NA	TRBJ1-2	TGTGCCAGCAGGGTAGAGGGGGACCTCTATGGCTACACCTTC	CASRVEGDLYGYTF
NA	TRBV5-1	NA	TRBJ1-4	TGCGCCAGCAGCTTGACCCGTTGGGCTGAAAAACTGTTTTTT	CASSLTRWAEKLFF
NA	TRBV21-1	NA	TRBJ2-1	TGTGCCAGCAGCTCCCCCCGGCGGACAGGCTCCTACAATGAGCAGTTCTTC	CASSSPRRTGSYNEQFF
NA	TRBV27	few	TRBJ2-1	TGTGCCAGCAGTTTATTTCAGGGGAATGAGCAGTTCTTC	CASSLFQGNEQFF
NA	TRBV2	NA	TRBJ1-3	TGTGCCAGCAGTGATAACGGTCGAGGTTCTGGAAACACCATATATTTT	CASSDNGRGSGNTIYF
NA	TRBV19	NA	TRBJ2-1	TGTGCCAGTAGAGCAACAGCCTACCCAGGATATGGGCAGTTCTTC	CASRATAYPGYGQFF
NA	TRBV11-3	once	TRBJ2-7	TGTGCCAGCAGCTTAGTGGAGGGGGCGTACGAGCAGTACTTC	CASSLVEGAYEQYF
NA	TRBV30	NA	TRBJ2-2	TGTGCCTGGAGTGTTAGGATAGCGGCTAACACCGGGGAGCTGTTTTTT	CAWSVRIAANTGELFF
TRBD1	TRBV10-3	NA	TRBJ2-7	TGTGCCATCAGTGAGCGAATGACAGGGGATTACGAGCAGTACTTC	CAISERMTGDYEQYF
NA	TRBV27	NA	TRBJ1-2	TGTGCCAGCGGACCCCAGGGGATCGGGGGCTACACCTTC	CASGPQGIGGYTF
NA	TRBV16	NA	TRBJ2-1	TGTGCCAGCAGCCAAAAGGGGAGGTCCGGAAAGTTGAGGGATGAGCAGTTCTTC	CASSQKGRSGKLRDEQFF
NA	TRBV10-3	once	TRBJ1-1	TGTGCCATCAGTGAGTCAAGGGGCGGGGGATTGAACACTGAAGCTTTCTTT	CAISESRGGGLNTEAFF
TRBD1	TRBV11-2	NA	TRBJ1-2	TGTGCCAGCAGCCCCCTAGGGGACAGAGCTAACTATGGCTACACCTTC	CASSPLGDRANYGYTF
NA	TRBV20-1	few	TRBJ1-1	TGCAGTGCATGGCTGAGGGAGCGAGCTTTCTTT	CSAWLRERAFF
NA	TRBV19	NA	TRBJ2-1	TGTGCCAGTAGTCCCCGTAGGGACTTAATCAATGAGCAGTTCTTC	CASSPRRDLINEQFF
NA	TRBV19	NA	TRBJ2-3	TGTGCCAGTAGTGTTAGCGTACTTGGGGATACGCAGTATTTT	CASSVSVLGDTQYF
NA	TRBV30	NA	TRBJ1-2	TGTGCCTGGAATCGGGACTTGAGGGGCTACACCTTC	CAWNRDLRGYTF
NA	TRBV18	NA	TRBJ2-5	TGTGCCAGCTCACCGGCGGGCGATCAAGAGACCCAGTACTTC	CASSPAGDQETQYF
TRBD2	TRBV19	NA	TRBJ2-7	TGTGCCAGTAGTCCCCATGTTAGCGGGCCCCTGGAGCAGTACTTC	CASSPHVSGPLEQYF